The 2 T cell receptor beta chains below all came from one sample that was sequenced in a study of blood T cell repertoires in COVID-19. Using immunoSEQ multiplex PCR, the repertoire was profiled, and TCRdb retains in-frame clones only, with some absent. The sample carries fewer than 110,000 clones, just over 90% recorded once. The sample comprised peripheral blood. The receptors shown here come from a woman in her 30s with acute or convalescent COVID-19.

V usage is TRBV4-1 and J usage is TRBJ1-2, with a weak D call TRBD1 (6 bases). With 0 bases removed from V and 4 bases from J, the gap between germline ends came to 15 bases. Germline V gene sequence: CDR1 MGHRA, CDR2 YSYEKL. The CDR3 length is 16 residues. The CDR3 here is CASSQDPRDTIYGYTF. The CDR3 DNA is TGCGCCAGCAGCCAAGACCCCCGGGACACCATCTATGGCTACACCTTC.

The V and J genes are TRBV7-9 and TRBJ1-2, with D possibly matching TRBD1 (6 bases). CDR3 size: 14 residues. Germline CDR1 SEHNR, CDR2 FQNEAQ (reference sequence). Trimming stripped 1 base from V and 11 bases from J, with 17 bases between. In nucleotides, the CDR3 is TGTGCCAGCAGCTTAGACAGGGTCAGGGGTGAATACACCTTC. It specifies CASSLDRVRGEYTF.